This record looks at one T cell receptor (beta chain) sequence and its context. Its antigen is as yet unknown. These data belong to a study of CD8+ T cells in alopecia areata. As for treatment: oral pan-JAK inhibitor, 5-10 mg twice daily. Reverse transcription of extracted RNA yielded cDNA, which provided the sequencing template. Method: immunoSEQ multiplex PCR; TCRdb's copy keeps in-frame clones and lacks some. The table records about 110,000 clones, roughly 55% of them present only once. Broader study findings: Sharing of TCRs across patients appeared less clear than in mice, possibly for HLA-related reasons. Many expanded lesional clones persisted during tofacitinib (in both scalp and blood). For lesional scalp, especially alopecia totalis/universalis, clonality was higher than in normal scalp.

The CDR3 extends over 15 amino acids. Per germline, CDR1 PRHDT and CDR2 FYEKMQ (reference sequence). V was cut by 0 bases and J by 3 bases, with 9 bases left in between. The material sequenced was CD8+ T cells sorted from blood, taken at week 24, from a patient treated with tofacitinib. This TCR came from a human donor with alopecia areata. J is TRBJ2-1 and V is TRBV13, with D hard to call. The CDR3, as DNA: TGTGCCAGCAGCTTAGGTGACGAAGGCTACAATGAGCAGTTCTTC. Translated, it gives CASSLGDEGYNEQFF. Looking up the rest from reference TRBV13 and TRBJ2-1 gives the full variable domain: AAGVIQSPRHLIKEKRETATLKCYPIPRHDTVYWYQQGPGQDPQFLISFYEKMQSDKGSIPDRFSAQQFSDYHSELNMSSLELGDSALYFCASSLGDEGYNEQFFGPGTRLTVL.